Listed here is a single TCR beta chain. The CDR3 runs to 16 residues. V was clipped by 0 bases and J by 4 bases; unmatched bases: 6. CDR1 SGHRS and CDR2 YFSETQ come from the germline V gene. This entry belongs to a study of OX40 agonist ivuxolimab in advanced cancers. Produced via immunoSEQ multiplex PCR; TCRdb's table is partial and in-frame only. The table shows about 76,000 clones, with approximately 89% occurring only once. This rearrangement joins TRBV5-1 to TRBJ2-3; 9 bases match TRBD2. The clonotype originates from an adult with an advanced solid tumor such as melanoma, head and neck, liver or kidney cancer. Here the sequenced sample was CD4+ or CD8+ T cells sorted from blood, taken in a trial of the OX40 agonist ivuxolimab. The DNA for the CDR3 is TGCGCCAGCAGCTTGGTGGCGGGAGGGCCCCCAGATACGCAGTATTTT. It encodes CASSLVAGGPPDTQYF.